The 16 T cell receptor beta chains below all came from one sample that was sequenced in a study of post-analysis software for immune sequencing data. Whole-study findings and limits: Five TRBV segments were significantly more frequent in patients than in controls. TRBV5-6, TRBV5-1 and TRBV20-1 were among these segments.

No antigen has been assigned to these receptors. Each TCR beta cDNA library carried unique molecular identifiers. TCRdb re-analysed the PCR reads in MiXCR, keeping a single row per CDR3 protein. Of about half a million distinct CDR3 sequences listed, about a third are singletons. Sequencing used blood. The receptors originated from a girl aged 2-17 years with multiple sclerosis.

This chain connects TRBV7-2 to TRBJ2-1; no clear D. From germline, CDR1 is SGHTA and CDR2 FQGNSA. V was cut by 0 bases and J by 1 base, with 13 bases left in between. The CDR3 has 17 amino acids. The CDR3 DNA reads TGTGCCAGCAGCTTAGCGCTTGGCAGAACTTCCTACAATGAGCAGTTCTTC. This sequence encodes CASSLALGRTSYNEQFF. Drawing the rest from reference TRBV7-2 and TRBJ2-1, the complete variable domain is GAGVSQSPSNKVTEKGKDVELRCDPISGHTALYWYRQSLGQGLEFLIYFQGNSAPDKSGLPSDRFSAERTGGSVSTLTIQRTQQEDSAVYLCASSLALGRTSYNEQFFGPGTRLTVL.

The CDR3 is CASSLPRQGLSGANVLTF. Written as DNA, the CDR3 is TGTGCCAGCAGCTTACCGAGACAGGGCCTGTCTGGGGCCAACGTCCTGACTTTC. The rearrangement joins TRBV11-2 to TRBJ2-6; 7 positions match TRBD1. Per germline, CDR1 SGHAT and CDR2 FQNNGV. V lost 2 bases to trimming and J lost 1 base; unmatched junction nucleotides: 8. The CDR3 totals 18 residues.

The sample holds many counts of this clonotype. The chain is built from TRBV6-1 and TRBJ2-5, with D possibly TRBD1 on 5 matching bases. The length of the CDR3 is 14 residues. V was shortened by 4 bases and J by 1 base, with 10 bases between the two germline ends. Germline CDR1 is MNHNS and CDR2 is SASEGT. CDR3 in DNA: TGTGCCAGCAGTGTCCAGGGCTCCCAAGAGACCCAGTACTTC. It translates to CASSVQGSQETQYF.

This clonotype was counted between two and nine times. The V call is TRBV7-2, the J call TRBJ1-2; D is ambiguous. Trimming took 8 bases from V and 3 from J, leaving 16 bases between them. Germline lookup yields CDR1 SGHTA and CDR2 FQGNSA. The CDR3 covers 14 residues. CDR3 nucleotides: TGTGCCAGCGGCTACCTGGGCTCAGACTATGGCTACACCTTC. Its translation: CASGYLGSDYGYTF.

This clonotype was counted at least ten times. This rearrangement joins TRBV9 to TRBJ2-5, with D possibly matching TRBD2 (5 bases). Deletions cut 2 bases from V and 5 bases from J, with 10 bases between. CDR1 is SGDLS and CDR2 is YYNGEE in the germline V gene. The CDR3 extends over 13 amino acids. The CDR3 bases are TGTGCCAGCAGCGTGGGCGGCGGGGAGACCCAGTACTTC. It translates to CASSVGGGETQYF.

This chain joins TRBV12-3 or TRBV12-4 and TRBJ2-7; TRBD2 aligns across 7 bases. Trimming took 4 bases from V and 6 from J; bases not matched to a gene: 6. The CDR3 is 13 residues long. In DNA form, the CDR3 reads TGTGCCAGCAGTTGGACTAGAAACTCCGAGCAGTACTTC. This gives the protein CASSWTRNSEQYF.

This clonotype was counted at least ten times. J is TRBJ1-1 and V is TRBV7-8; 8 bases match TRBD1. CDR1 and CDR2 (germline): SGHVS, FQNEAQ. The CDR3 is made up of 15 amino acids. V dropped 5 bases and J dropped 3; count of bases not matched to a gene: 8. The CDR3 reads CASSPTGGRDTEAFF. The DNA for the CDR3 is TGTGCCAGCAGCCCTACAGGGGGACGGGACACTGAAGCTTTCTTT.

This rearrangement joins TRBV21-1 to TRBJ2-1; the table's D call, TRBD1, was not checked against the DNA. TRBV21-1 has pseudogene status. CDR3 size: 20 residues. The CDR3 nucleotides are TGTGCCAGCAGCAAAGCCCAAATTCGGATGGACAGGGCAGTTTATGATGAGCAGTTCTTC. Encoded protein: CASSKAQIRMDRAVYDEQFF.

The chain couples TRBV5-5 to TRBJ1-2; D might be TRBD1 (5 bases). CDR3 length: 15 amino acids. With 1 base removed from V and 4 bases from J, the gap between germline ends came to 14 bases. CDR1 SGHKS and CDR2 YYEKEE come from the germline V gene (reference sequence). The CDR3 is CASSLSTQGFYGYTF. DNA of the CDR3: TGTGCCAGCAGCTTGTCGACGCAGGGATTCTATGGCTACACCTTC. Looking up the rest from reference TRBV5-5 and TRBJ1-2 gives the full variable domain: DAGVTQSPTHLIKTRGQQVTLRCSPISGHKSVSWYQQVLGQGPQFIFQYYEKEERGRGNFPDRFSARQFPNYSSELNVNALLLGDSALYLCASSLSTQGFYGYTFGSGTRLTVV.

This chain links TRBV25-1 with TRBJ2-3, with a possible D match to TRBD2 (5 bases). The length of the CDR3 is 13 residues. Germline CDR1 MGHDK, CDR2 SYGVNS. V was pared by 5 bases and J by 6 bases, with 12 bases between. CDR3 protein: CASSKLRGDTQYF. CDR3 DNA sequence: TGTGCCAGCAGTAAACTTAGAGGGGATACGCAGTATTTT.

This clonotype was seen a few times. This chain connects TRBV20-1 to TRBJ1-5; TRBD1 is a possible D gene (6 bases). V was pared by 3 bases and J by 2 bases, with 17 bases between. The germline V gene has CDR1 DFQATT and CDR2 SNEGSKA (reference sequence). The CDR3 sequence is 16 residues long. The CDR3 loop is CSASKGGGAGNQPQHF. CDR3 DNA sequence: TGCAGTGCTAGCAAAGGGGGGGGCGCCGGCAATCAGCCCCAGCATTTT.

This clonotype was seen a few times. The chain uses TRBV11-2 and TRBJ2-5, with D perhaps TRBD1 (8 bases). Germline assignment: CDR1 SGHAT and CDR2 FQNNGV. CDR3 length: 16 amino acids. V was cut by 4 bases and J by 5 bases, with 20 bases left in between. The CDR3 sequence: CASSSTIQGGEETQYF. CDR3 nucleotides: TGTGCCAGCAGCTCAACAATACAGGGGGGGGAGGAGACCCAGTACTTC.

The CDR3 sequence: CASSLEAGINTEAFF. The CDR3 nucleotides read TGTGCCAGCAGCTTAGAGGCAGGGATCAACACTGAAGCTTTCTTT. The chain uses TRBV11-2 and TRBJ1-1, with a tentative D call TRBD1 (5 bases). Between the trimmed V and J ends, which lost 0 bases and 2 bases, there was a span of 10 bases. Germline CDR1 and CDR2: SGHAT and FQNNGV. This CDR3 contains 15 residues.

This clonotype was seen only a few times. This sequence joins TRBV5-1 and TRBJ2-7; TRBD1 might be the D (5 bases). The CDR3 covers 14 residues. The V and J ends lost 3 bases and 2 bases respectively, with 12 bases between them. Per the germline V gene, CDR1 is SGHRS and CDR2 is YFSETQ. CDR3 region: CASSSEPGTYEQYF. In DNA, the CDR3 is TGCGCCAGCAGCTCGGAGCCAGGGACCTACGAGCAGTACTTC.

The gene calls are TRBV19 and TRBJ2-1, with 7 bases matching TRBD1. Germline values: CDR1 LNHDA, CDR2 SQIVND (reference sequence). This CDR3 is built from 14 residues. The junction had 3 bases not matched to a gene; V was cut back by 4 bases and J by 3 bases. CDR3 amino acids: CASSTGQDYNEQFF. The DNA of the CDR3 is TGTGCCAGTAGTACCGGACAGGACTACAATGAGCAGTTCTTC.

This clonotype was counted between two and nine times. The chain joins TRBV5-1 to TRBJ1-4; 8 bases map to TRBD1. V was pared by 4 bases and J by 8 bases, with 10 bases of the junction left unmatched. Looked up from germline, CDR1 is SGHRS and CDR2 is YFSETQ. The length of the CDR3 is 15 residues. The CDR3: CASSVQGARSEKLFF. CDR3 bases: TGCGCCAGCAGCGTGCAGGGGGCGCGTAGCGAAAAACTGTTTTTT.